This passage covers 25 T cell receptor beta chains from one sample sequenced in a study of cytomegalovirus exposure and HLA in healthy donors. The study ran its PCR with 60 Vbeta and 13 Jbeta primers. Libraries were prepared by immunoSEQ multiplex PCR; TCRdb keeps only in-frame clonotypes and omits some of them. The sample includes tens of thousands of clones. The material sequenced was PBMCs. These receptors were collected from a male donor in good health and CMV-seropositive.

V is TRBV4-1 and J is TRBJ2-1; the match to TRBD2 covers 9 bases. Germline values: CDR1 MGHRA, CDR2 YSYEKL. Germline trimming cut 3 bases from V and 4 bases from J; bases unmatched to any gene: 7. The CDR3 runs 16 residues. CDR3: CASSQGLANIYNEQFF. CDR3 DNA sequence: TGCGCCAGCAGCCAGGGACTAGCCAACATTTACAATGAGCAGTTCTTC.

This sequence joins TRBV6-5 and TRBJ2-7, with 7 positions matching TRBD2. V gave up 1 base and J gave up 4 bases; unmatched junction bases: 10. The CDR3 runs to 16 residues. From germline, CDR1 is MNHEY and CDR2 SVGAGI. This CDR3 reads CASSYWGGARAYEQYF. The CDR3 DNA is TGTGCCAGCAGTTACTGGGGGGGAGCAAGGGCTTACGAGCAGTACTTC.

The gene calls are TRBV7-9 and TRBJ1-4; 7 bases align to TRBD1. V lost 5 bases and J lost 3; bases outside the gene matches: 3. Germline loops: CDR1 SEHNR, CDR2 FQNEAQ (reference sequence). The CDR3 is 14 amino acids. CDR3 nucleotide sequence: TGTGCCAGCAGCCGCAGGGGGGCTAATGAAAAACTGTTTTTT. Translating gives CASSRRGANEKLFF.

The chain carries TRBV19 and TRBJ2-3, with D possibly being TRBD1 (6 bases). CDR1 and CDR2 (germline): LNHDA, SQIVND (reference sequence). V lost 1 base to trimming and J lost 4 bases, with 12 bases between them. The CDR3 length is 15 residues. The CDR3 spells CASSIGGKGADTQYF. The CDR3 DNA reads TGTGCCAGTAGTATAGGGGGGAAGGGGGCAGATACGCAGTATTTT.

This sequence joins TRBV9 and TRBJ2-2, with D uncertain. The length of the CDR3 is 11 residues. Trimming removed 3 bases at V and 8 bases at J, with 5 bases between. Germline assignment: CDR1 SGDLS and CDR2 YYNGEE. The CDR3 nucleotides read TGTGCCAGCAGCGGGCAGGGGGAGCTGTTTTTT. Translating it yields CASSGQGELFF. Full variable domain (rest looked up from reference TRBV9 and TRBJ2-2): DSGVTQTPKHLITATGQRVTLRCSPRSGDLSVYWYQQSLDQGLQFLIQYYNGEERAKGNILERFSAQQFPDLHSELNLSSLELGDSALYFCASSGQGELFFGEGSRLTVL.

The chain joins TRBV27 to TRBJ2-5, with a possible D match to TRBD1 (6 bases). This CDR3 is 13 amino acids long. Germline assignment: CDR1 MNHEY and CDR2 SMNVEV (reference sequence). V was cut by 6 bases and J by 5 bases, with 13 bases left in between. The CDR3 reads CASRQLQGETQYF. CDR3 bases: TGTGCCAGCAGACAACTCCAGGGGGAGACCCAGTACTTC.

The chain carries TRBV5-5 and TRBJ1-4; unclear D gene. Germline CDR1 is SGHKS and CDR2 is YYEKEE (reference sequence). There are 15 residues in the CDR3. V lost 6 bases and J lost 10, with 22 bases in between. The DNA for the CDR3 is TGTGCCAGCACCCCGGGAGGGCCGGGGTTAGGAAAACTGTTTTTT. It specifies CASTPGGPGLGKLFF. Complete variable domain (other parts from reference TRBV5-5 and TRBJ1-4): DAGVTQSPTHLIKTRGQQVTLRCSPISGHKSVSWYQQVLGQGPQFIFQYYEKEERGRGNFPDRFSARQFPNYSSELNVNALLLGDSALYLCASTPGGPGLGKLFFGSGTQLSVL.

Here the CDR3 DNA reads TGTGCCAGCAGCTTAGGCTCGGGGTTGATGGGGGGGAATACTGAAGCTTTCTTT. Its translation: CASSLGSGLMGGNTEAFF. The chain uses TRBV7-6 and TRBJ1-1; TRBD1 might be the D (5 bases). Trimming took 1 base from V and 5 from J, leaving 23 bases between them. The CDR3 has 18 residues. Germline V gene sequence: CDR1 SGHVS, CDR2 FNYEAQ.

The chain couples TRBV28 to TRBJ2-7, with unresolved D. The germline V gene has CDR1 MDHEN and CDR2 SYDVKM. The CDR3 runs to 10 residues. V lost 5 bases to trimming and J lost 6 bases, with 5 bases between them. The CDR3 region has the DNA TGTGCCAGCAGTGTCAGCGAGCAGTACTTC. Its protein product is CASSVSEQYF. The full variable domain, rest sourced from reference TRBV28 and TRBJ2-7, is DVKVTQSSRYLVKRTGEKVFLECVQDMDHENMFWYRQDPGLGLRLIYFSYDVKMKEKGDIPEGYSVSREKKERFSLILESASTNQTSMYLCASSVSEQYFGPGTRLTVT.

The chain combines TRBV18 with TRBJ2-7; 9 nucleotides agree with TRBD1. The CDR3 runs 15 residues. J gave up 4 bases and V 3 bases, and 7 bases lay outside the gene matches. Germline assignment: CDR1 KGHSH and CDR2 LQKENI. CDR3 coding DNA: TGTGCCAGCTCACCGGCCGGGACAGGGCGGTACGAGCAGTACTTC. Protein product: CASSPAGTGRYEQYF. Complete variable domain (other parts from reference TRBV18 and TRBJ2-7): NAGVMQNPRHLVRRRGQEARLRCSPMKGHSHVYWYRQLPEEGLKFMVYLQKENIIDESGMPKERFSAEFPKEGPSILRIQQVVRGDSAAYFCASSPAGTGRYEQYFGPGTRLTVT.

The chain recombines TRBV15 with TRBJ2-2, with TRBD1 matching over 8 bases. This CDR3 is built from 14 residues. From germline, CDR1 is LNHNV and CDR2 YYDKDF (reference sequence). The V and J ends lost 3 bases and 6 bases, in that order; junction bases with no gene match: 3. The CDR3 coding sequence is TGTGCCACCAGCAGGGACAGGGTGGCCGGGGAGCTGTTTTTT. Translation gives CATSRDRVAGELFF.

This chain uses TRBV2 with TRBJ2-7; D unresolved. The germline V gene has CDR1 SNHLY and CDR2 FYNNEI. The V gene lost 9 bases and the J gene lost 3 bases, with 15 bases spanning the gap. The CDR3 length is 13 residues. The CDR3 loop is CASCPALNYEQYF. CDR3 nucleotides: TGTGCCAGTTGTCCCGCACTGAACTACGAGCAGTACTTC.

The V call is TRBV19, the J call TRBJ1-5; 9 nucleotides match TRBD1. Per germline, CDR1 LNHDA and CDR2 SQIVND (reference sequence). After removal of 5 bases from V and 5 bases from J, the junction contained 7 bases not matched to a gene. The CDR3 is made up of 15 amino acids. The CDR3 is CASSGDRAYDQPQHF. The CDR3 DNA sequence: TGTGCCAGTAGTGGGGACAGGGCCTACGATCAGCCCCAGCATTTT.

The CDR3 DNA is TGTGCCAGCTCCCGCACAGGGGTGAAGGACACTGAAGCTTTCTTT. Translating it yields CASSRTGVKDTEAFF. This chain joins TRBV18 and TRBJ1-1; 7 bases match TRBD1. Losses at the gene ends were 6 bases for V and 3 bases for J; bases not matched to a gene: 10. The germline V gene has CDR1 KGHSH and CDR2 LQKENI. CDR3 length: 15 amino acids.

The rearrangement links TRBV6-4 to TRBJ2-6; D possibly corresponds to TRBD2 (6 bases). The CDR3 extends over 16 amino acids. CDR1 and CDR2 (germline): MRHNA, SNTAGT. The V end lost 0 bases, the J end lost 1 base, and 7 bases lay between the germline ends. CDR3 in DNA: TGTGCCAGCAGTGACTCTGGGGGGTCTGGGGCCAACGTCCTGACTTTC. It is translated as CASSDSGGSGANVLTF.

The chain is built from TRBV28 and TRBJ1-2; unclear D gene. Germline V CDR1 and CDR2: MDHEN, SYDVKM. V was trimmed by 3 bases and J by 0 bases, leaving 8 bases between them. CDR3 length equals 14 residues. The CDR3 coding sequence is TGTGCCAGCAGTTTTGGAGTTTCTAACTATGGCTACACCTTC. This translates into CASSFGVSNYGYTF.

The chain is built from TRBV7-9 and TRBJ2-7, with a weak D call TRBD1 (6 bases). The V end lost 1 base, the J end lost 10 bases, and 8 bases lay between the germline ends. This CDR3 contains 11 residues. Germline V CDR1 and CDR2: SEHNR, FQNEAQ (reference sequence). CDR3 sequence reads: CASSLGQAQYF. The CDR3 coding sequence is TGTGCCAGCAGCTTAGGACAGGCTCAGTACTTC.

V gene TRBV2 combines with J gene TRBJ2-7, with D possibly matching TRBD2 (5 bases). V gave up 2 bases and J gave up 7 bases, with 15 bases separating them. CDR1 and CDR2 (germline): SNHLY, FYNNEI. There are 14 residues in the CDR3. The CDR3 DNA reads as TGTGCCAGCAGTGAATTGGAGGTCCTCCTGGAGCAGTACTTC. Amino acid sequence: CASSELEVLLEQYF.

The rearrangement links TRBV18 to TRBJ1-6; no definite D call. Germline assignment: CDR1 KGHSH and CDR2 LQKENI. V shed 2 bases and J shed 0 bases, with 8 bases lying between them. The CDR3 is 16 residues long. DNA for the CDR3: TGTGCCAGCTCACCAAACCAGAACTCCTATAATTCACCCCTCCACTTT. Protein sequence: CASSPNQNSYNSPLHF.

V is TRBV9 and J is TRBJ2-7; possible D gene TRBD2, 5 bases. The V end was cut by 0 bases, the J end by 2 bases, with 12 bases between. The CDR3 has 15 amino acids. Germline V gene data show CDR1 as SGDLS and CDR2 as YYNGEE. CDR3 DNA sequence: TGTGCCAGCAGCGTAGGGGAAGGAGGTGCCTACGAGCAGTACTTC. This translates into CASSVGEGGAYEQYF.

The chain is built from TRBV5-4 and TRBJ2-7; D is perhaps TRBD2 (5 bases). V was shortened by 3 bases and J by 6 bases, with 13 bases between the two germline ends. The germline V gene encodes CDR1 SGHNT and CDR2 YYREEE (reference sequence). CDR3 length: 13 amino acids. DNA for the CDR3: TGTGCCAGCAGCTGGGCCCCCGAGGGCGAGCAGTACTTC. It encodes CASSWAPEGEQYF.

The rearrangement joins TRBV19 to TRBJ1-1, with TRBD1 matching 8 bases. The trim removed 5 bases at V and 4 bases at J, leaving 6 bases unmatched. The CDR3 runs 14 residues. The germline gives CDR1 LNHDA, CDR2 SQIVND (reference sequence). The CDR3 DNA follows: TGTGCCAGTAGTTCTCGACAGGGGTCCACTGAAGCTTTCTTT. Its protein is CASSSRQGSTEAFF.

The J gene is TRBJ1-6, the V gene TRBV7-3; D perhaps matches TRBD1 (6 bases). The CDR3 has 17 residues. The V gene lost 0 bases and the J gene lost 2 bases, with 11 bases spanning the gap. Looked up from germline, CDR1 is SGHTA and CDR2 is FQGTGA. CDR3 sequence: CASSLTGGTTYNSPLHF. The CDR3 DNA is TGTGCCAGCAGCTTAACGGGGGGGACAACCTATAATTCACCCCTCCACTTT.

The chain recombines TRBV4-3 with TRBJ2-5; tentative D call: TRBD2 (5 bases). Germline V gives CDR1 LGHNA, CDR2 YSLEER. V lost 1 base and J 4 bases, leaving 7 bases between the germline ends. This CDR3 comprises 13 residues. In nucleotides, the CDR3 is TGCGCCAGCAGCCAAGGGAGCGGAGAGACCCAGTACTTC. Protein: CASSQGSGETQYF.

The chain is built from TRBV7-9 and TRBJ2-7; weak D call: TRBD1 (6 bases). V lost 5 bases, J lost 2 bases, and 13 bases lay in between. The CDR3 spans 14 residues. Per germline, CDR1 SEHNR and CDR2 FQNEAQ (reference sequence). CDR3 in amino acids: CASSGDIKTYEQYF. The CDR3 DNA follows: TGTGCCAGCAGCGGGGACATAAAAACCTACGAGCAGTACTTC.